One sample yielded the 27 T cell receptor beta chains listed below, sequenced in a study of beta chain features in type 1 diabetes. Isolated RNA was reverse transcribed in full, so expressed TCRB transcripts were sequenced. Measured with immunoSEQ multiplex PCR; TCRdb has only the in-frame clones, and not every one. The sample carries around 310,000 clones, about 13% recorded once. The antigens these receptors bind are not known. Broader study findings: People with Type 1 diabetes carried modestly yet significantly shorter TCRB CDR3s in all four CD4+ subsets.

The specimen was naive CD4+ T cells from blood. The receptors derive from a woman in her late teens or twenties with type 1 diabetes.

This clone turned up a few times. This chain joins TRBV11-2 and TRBJ2-7; D may be TRBD2 (6 bases). The V end was cut by 1 base, the J end by 7 bases, with 14 bases between. The CDR3 totals 14 residues. Germline-derived CDR1 and CDR2 are SGHAT and FQNNGV. CDR3 amino acids: CASSLVGDFPEQYV. Written as DNA, the CDR3 is TGTGCCAGCAGCTTAGTTGGGGACTTCCCTGAGCAGTACGTC.

The CDR3 sequence: CASSPTVNTEAFF. CDR3 nucleotides: TGTGCCAGCAGCCCTACAGTGAACACTGAAGCTTTCTTT. V usage is TRBV7-9 and J usage is TRBJ1-1; D remains ambiguous. CDR1 is SEHNR, CDR2 FQNEAQ, per germline (reference sequence). This CDR3 is built from 13 residues. Trimming took off 5 bases at V and 0 bases at J, with 7 bases between the two ends.

In regard to this clone: Other DNA variants within this sample encode the same CDR3. The rearrangement links TRBV7-9 to TRBJ1-2; 7 nucleotides match TRBD1. This CDR3 has 14 amino acids. The germline CDR1 and CDR2 sequences are SEHNR and FQNEAQ (reference sequence). Unmatched junction bases numbered 1, after V lost 0 bases and J lost 3 bases. The CDR3 DNA sequence: TGTGCCAGCAGCTTAGCGGGGACAGACTATGGCTACACCTTC. Translation: CASSLAGTDYGYTF. The full variable domain, rest sourced from reference TRBV7-9 and TRBJ1-2, is DTGVSQNPRHKITKRGQNVTFRCDPISEHNRLYWYRQTLGQGPEFLTYFQNEAQLEKSRLLSDRFSAERPKGSFSTLEIQRTEQGDSAMYLCASSLAGTDYGYTFGSGTRLTVV.

This chain connects TRBV6-6 to TRBJ1-1, with D maybe TRBD1 (5 bases). This CDR3 has 13 residues. Germline values: CDR1 MNHNY, CDR2 SVGAGI (reference sequence). V was cut by 4 bases and J by 7 bases, with 13 bases left in between. In DNA, the CDR3 is TGTGCCAGCAGTTTCTCGGACATACTTGAAGCTTTCTTT. This sequence encodes CASSFSDILEAFF.

This clone was seen a few times. The chain joins TRBV7-2 to TRBJ2-2; D unclear. Looked up from germline, CDR1 is SGHTA and CDR2 is FQGNSA. Trimming removed 1 base from V and 7 bases from J, with 10 bases in between. The CDR3 has 14 amino acids. CDR3 nucleotide sequence: TGTGCCAGCAGCTTAGTGTGGGCCGGCGGGGAGCTGTTTTTT. The encoded protein is CASSLVWAGGELFF.

The chain recombines TRBV7-3 with TRBJ2-6, with TRBD1 as a possible D gene (6 bases). The CDR3 spans 16 residues. V lost 4 bases, J lost 2 bases, and 12 bases lay in between. Looked up from germline, CDR1 is SGHTA and CDR2 is FQGTGA. CDR3 sequence (DNA): TGTGCCAGCAGCTCCCTAACAGGGACTGGGGCCAACGTCCTGACTTTC. This translates into CASSSLTGTGANVLTF. Filled out from reference TRBV7-3 and TRBJ2-6, the complete variable domain reads GAGVSQTPSNKVTEKGKYVELRCDPISGHTALYWYRQSLGQGPEFLIYFQGTGAADDSGLPNDRFFAVRPEGSVSTLKIQRTERGDSAVYLCASSSLTGTGANVLTFGAGSRLTVL.

The chain couples TRBV11-2 to TRBJ2-2, with TRBD2 matching over 7 bases. The CDR3 sequence is 14 residues long. Germline trimming cut 5 bases from V and 7 bases from J; bases unmatched to any gene: 7. The germline V gene encodes CDR1 SGHAT and CDR2 FQNNGV. Written as DNA, the CDR3 is TGTGCCAGCAGCCTGAGCGGGACCGACGGGGAGCTGTTTTTT. As protein: CASSLSGTDGELFF.

This clone was seen more than once but under ten times. This sequence joins TRBV19 and TRBJ1-2; a possible D gene is TRBD1 (5 bases). The CDR3 is made up of 14 amino acids. The V end was cut by 5 bases, the J end by 4 bases, with 14 bases between. Germline V gene sequence: CDR1 LNHDA, CDR2 SQIVND (reference sequence). In DNA, the CDR3 is TGTGCCAGTAGTGCGGGACTTAGCGGCTATGGCTACACCTTC. Residues: CASSAGLSGYGYTF. Using reference TRBV19 and TRBJ1-2 for the parts outside the CDR3, the full variable domain is DGGITQSPKYLFRKEGQNVTLSCEQNLNHDAMYWYRQDPGQGLRLIYYSQIVNDFQKGDIAEGYSVSREKKESFPLTVTSAQKNPTAFYLCASSAGLSGYGYTFGSGTRLTVV.

The rearrangement uses TRBV28 and TRBJ1-2; the match to TRBD1 covers 7 bases. CDR1 is MDHEN and CDR2 is SYDVKM in the germline V gene. The trim removed 2 bases at V and 6 bases at J, leaving 3 bases unmatched. The length of the CDR3 is 13 residues. The CDR3 DNA reads TGTGCCAGCAGTTTAGGGACAGTAAATGGCTACACCTTC. Amino acids: CASSLGTVNGYTF.

This clone was picked up a small number of times. CDR3 amino acids: CASSVGGTSGRNEQFF. Written as DNA, the CDR3 is TGTGCCAGCAGCGTAGGGGGGACTAGCGGACGGAATGAGCAGTTCTTC. The chain combines TRBV5-4 with TRBJ2-1, with TRBD2 identical over 11 bases. The CDR3 totals 16 residues. Germline trimming cut 4 bases from V and 7 bases from J; bases unmatched to any gene: 10. Germline-derived CDR1 and CDR2 are SGHNT and YYREEE (reference sequence).

This clone came up a few times. V usage is TRBV13 and J usage is TRBJ1-5, with D uncertain. Germline-derived CDR1 and CDR2 are PRHDT and FYEKMQ (reference sequence). The V gene lost 5 bases and the J gene lost 0 bases, with 11 bases spanning the gap. This CDR3 is 15 amino acids long. CDR3 sequence: CASSRREYSNQPQHF. The CDR3 DNA follows: TGTGCCAGCAGCCGCCGTGAGTATAGCAATCAGCCCCAGCATTTT.

This clone appeared a few times. J is TRBJ2-7 and V is TRBV5-1; TRBD2 agrees at 14 bases. The V and J ends lost 4 bases and 7 bases, in that order; junction bases with no gene match: 4. CDR1 and CDR2 from the germline V gene are SGHRS and YFSETQ. CDR3 length: 14 amino acids. Written as DNA, the CDR3 is TGCGCCAGCAGCACGGGGACTAGCGGGGGAGAGCAGTACGTC. Protein product: CASSTGTSGGEQYV.

This clone showed up just a few times. The chain combines TRBV6-1 with TRBJ1-2, with D hard to call. Trimming cost V 5 bases and J 8 bases, with 12 bases left between them. Germline V gene lookup returns CDR1 MNHNS and CDR2 SASEGT. The CDR3 sequence is 12 residues long. DNA for the CDR3: TGTGCCAGCAGTTTGCCCTCGGGAGGCTACACCTTC. Protein product: CASSLPSGGYTF.

This clone has a handful of counts. This sequence joins TRBV7-8 and TRBJ2-1; D perhaps matches TRBD1 (6 bases). Looked up from germline, CDR1 is SGHVS and CDR2 is FQNEAQ. The CDR3 runs to 16 residues. Trimming pared 5 bases from V and 1 base from J, leaving 15 bases between. CDR3 amino acids: CASSPMGHQSYNEQFF. CDR3 DNA: TGTGCCAGCAGCCCGATGGGACACCAATCCTACAATGAGCAGTTCTTC.

Only a few counts were recorded for this clone. The chain carries TRBV5-1 and TRBJ2-3, with D unresolved. CDR3 length: 13 amino acids. Deletions cut 3 bases from V and 3 bases from J, with 8 bases between. Germline lookup yields CDR1 SGHRS and CDR2 YFSETQ. Here the CDR3 DNA reads TGCGCCAGCAGCTCCGCGCAAACAGATACGCAGTATTTT. It yields the protein CASSSAQTDTQYF.

This clone was seen only a few times. The chain has TRBV30 and TRBJ2-1, with D hard to call. The ends were cut back, 3 bases at V and 12 bases at J, with 12 bases in the middle. The germline V gene encodes CDR1 GTSNPN and CDR2 SVGIG (reference sequence). This CDR3 contains 11 residues. CDR3 in amino acids: CAWRTSVGQFF. As DNA, the CDR3 is TGTGCCTGGAGGACTTCGGTTGGGCAGTTCTTC.

J is TRBJ2-2 and V is TRBV9, with 9 bases matching TRBD2. The CDR3 has 15 amino acids. Germline loops: CDR1 SGDLS, CDR2 YYNGEE. The junction had 2 bases not matched to a gene; V was cut back by 0 bases and J by 5 bases. The CDR3 protein is CASSVVGLATGELFF. The CDR3 nucleotides read TGTGCCAGCAGCGTAGTCGGACTAGCGACCGGGGAGCTGTTTTTT.

This clone occurred a few times. The V gene is TRBV11-2, the J gene TRBJ2-1, with a possible D match to TRBD2 (5 bases). The CDR3 loop spans 16 amino acids. The germline CDR1 and CDR2 sequences are SGHAT and FQNNGV. V lost 1 base and J 8 bases, leaving 18 bases between the germline ends. In DNA form, the CDR3 reads TGTGCCAGCAGCTTAGGGCTAGGTCCGGTTAGCGATGAGCAGTTCTTC. Protein product: CASSLGLGPVSDEQFF. Full variable domain (rest looked up from reference TRBV11-2 and TRBJ2-1): EAGVAQSPRYKIIEKRQSVAFWCNPISGHATLYWYQQILGQGPKLLIQFQNNGVVDDSQLPKDRFSAERLKGVDSTLKIQPAKLEDSAVYLCASSLGLGPVSDEQFFGPGTRLTVL.

This clone was detected only a few times. The V gene is TRBV28, the J gene TRBJ2-1; no clear D gene. The CDR3 runs to 11 residues. Deletions cut 3 bases from V and 8 bases from J, with 5 bases between. Germline V lookup: CDR1 MDHEN, CDR2 SYDVKM. The CDR3 bases are TGTGCCAGCAGTTTGTCGGATGAGCAGTTCTTC. Its protein is CASSLSDEQFF.

The V and J genes are TRBV29-1 and TRBJ2-5; 8 nucleotides line up with TRBD1. The CDR3 totals 17 residues. The germline V gene encodes CDR1 SQVTM and CDR2 ANQGSEA. V shed 7 bases and J 2 bases; nucleotides not matched to a gene: 18. Here the CDR3 DNA reads TGCAGCGCCCCCCTTTTCCGCAGGGGGCAAAGGCAAGAGACCCAGTACTTC. It specifies CSAPLFRRGQRQETQYF.

This clone was observed a few times. The rearrangement uses TRBV5-1 and TRBJ2-3, with D perhaps TRBD1 (6 bases). CDR3 size: 15 residues. CDR1 is SGHRS and CDR2 is YFSETQ in the germline V gene. V gave up 4 bases and J gave up 4 bases, with 16 bases separating them. CDR3 DNA: TGCGCCAGCAGCGGCACCGGACAGCTTCCAGATACGCAGTATTTT. Residues: CASSGTGQLPDTQYF.

Only a few counts were recorded for this clone. The chain is built from TRBV6-6 and TRBJ1-1; D is perhaps TRBD1 (5 bases). Germline values: CDR1 MNHNY, CDR2 SVGAGI (reference sequence). The CDR3 contains 14 residues. With 5 bases removed from V and 1 base from J, the gap between germline ends came to 11 bases. CDR3 coding DNA: TGTGCCAGCAGTCTCTGGGGGGGGAACACTGAAGCTTTCTTT. Its translation: CASSLWGGNTEAFF.

The genes are TRBV4-1 and TRBJ1-2, with D perhaps matching TRBD1 (5 bases). With 1 base removed from V and 5 bases from J, the gap between germline ends came to 11 bases. This CDR3 spans 14 amino acids. Per germline, CDR1 MGHRA and CDR2 YSYEKL. For the CDR3, the DNA is TGCGCCAGCAGCCAAGCCATCGGGGGATATGGCTACACCTTC. This sequence encodes CASSQAIGGYGYTF.

A few counts support this clone. CDR3 in DNA: TGTGCCAGCAGTCCCCCACGGGGAGGGCCCAGTGAGCAGTTCTTC. Translation: CASSPPRGGPSEQFF. The chain combines TRBV27 with TRBJ2-1, with 7 bases fitting TRBD2. Germline assignment: CDR1 MNHEY and CDR2 SMNVEV (reference sequence). V lost 5 bases and J lost 9; bases outside the gene matches: 13. The CDR3 spans 15 residues.

The CDR3 DNA is TGTGCCTGGAGTGCCGGGACAGTGCCTATGGGCTACACCTTC. This gives the protein CAWSAGTVPMGYTF. This chain links TRBV30 with TRBJ1-2; 7 positions agree with TRBD1. After removal of 1 base from V and 8 bases from J, the junction contained 10 bases not matched to a gene. Germline V gene sequence: CDR1 GTSNPN, CDR2 SVGIG (reference sequence). The CDR3 runs to 14 residues.

V is TRBV29-1 and J is TRBJ2-7; D might be TRBD1 (5 bases). Germline CDR1 and CDR2: SQVTM and ANQGSEA. Trimming cost V 4 bases and J 4 bases, with 17 bases left between them. The CDR3 spans 14 residues. CDR3 loop: CSVAVRARSYEQYF. The CDR3 DNA is TGCAGCGTTGCGGTCAGGGCCCGAAGTTACGAGCAGTACTTC.

The chain combines TRBV5-6 with TRBJ2-1, with 9 bases matching TRBD1. The ends lost 3 bases at V and 8 bases at J; junction bases unmatched: 3. The CDR3 extends over 13 amino acids. Germline lookup yields CDR1 SGHDT and CDR2 YYEEEE. This chain's CDR3 is CASSWDRVDEQFF. The CDR3 region has the DNA TGTGCCAGCAGCTGGGACAGGGTCGATGAGCAGTTCTTC.